The 7 T cell receptor beta chains below all came from one sample that was sequenced in a study of T cells after yellow fever vaccination. TCRdb processed the 5' RACE reads anew with MiXCR; each CDR3 protein has one entry. The sample shows about 510,000 distinct CDR3 sequences, 20% to 25% of them seen only once. The specimen was PBMCs, collected roughly 23 days after the first yellow fever vaccination. These receptors originate from a young man who received the YFV17D yellow fever vaccine.

V usage is TRBV29-1 and J usage is TRBJ2-2; perhaps TRBD1 as D (5 bases). Trimming took off 5 bases at V and 5 bases at J, with 12 bases between the two ends. The CDR3 has 13 amino acids. Germline V gene lookup returns CDR1 SQVTM and CDR2 ANQGSEA. The DNA of the CDR3 is TGCAGCGTTATCCAGGGTATAACCGGGGAGCTGTTTTTT. It encodes CSVIQGITGELFF.

This clonotype was observed a handful of times. The chain carries TRBV12-3 or TRBV12-4 and TRBJ2-3; 7 nucleotides match TRBD2. Losses at the gene ends were 5 bases for V and 8 bases for J; bases not matched to a gene: 7. The CDR3 contains 13 residues. The chain's CDR3 is CASSPTGLVTQYF. The CDR3 nucleotides read TGTGCCAGCAGTCCCACCGGACTAGTTACGCAGTATTTT.

CDR3 in amino acids: CASSQEWDLRTQYF. CDR3 nucleotides: TGTGCCAGCAGCCAAGAATGGGACCTGCGAACGCAGTATTTT. This chain connects TRBV3-1 to TRBJ2-3; D assignment may be TRBD1 or TRBD2 (5 bases each). Between the trimmed V and J ends, which lost 0 bases and 9 bases, there was a span of 13 bases. The CDR3 is 14 amino acids. CDR1 and CDR2 from the germline V gene are LGHDT and YNNKEL (reference sequence).

This clonotype was seen a handful of times. The rearrangement joins TRBV20-1 to TRBJ1-2, with TRBD1 identical over 8 bases. The CDR3 consists of 15 residues. CDR1 is DFQATT, CDR2 SNEGSKA, per germline (reference sequence). After removal of 0 bases from V and 5 bases from J, the junction contained 8 bases not matched to a gene. DNA for the CDR3: TGCAGTGCTAGAGATCTGACAGGGGAGGGTTATGGCTACACCTTC. This sequence encodes CSARDLTGEGYGYTF.

The chain has TRBV15 and TRBJ1-1; the D is unclear. Germline V gene sequence: CDR1 LNHNV, CDR2 YYDKDF (reference sequence). The CDR3 length is 13 residues. Trimming shortened V by 2 bases and J by 4 bases, and 8 bases separated the two germline ends. The CDR3: CATSRREVTEAFF. The CDR3 bases are TGTGCCACCAGCAGAAGGGAGGTCACTGAAGCTTTCTTT.

The rearrangement uses TRBV5-1 and TRBJ2-1; D is ambiguous. Deletions cut 0 bases from V and 6 bases from J, with 10 bases between. Germline V gene data show CDR1 as SGHRS and CDR2 as YFSETQ. The length of the CDR3 is 14 residues. The CDR3 here is CASSLVFPFNEQFF. CDR3 in DNA: TGCGCCAGCAGCTTGGTTTTTCCCTTCAATGAGCAGTTCTTC.

This rearrangement joins TRBV19 to TRBJ1-1; TRBD1 might be the D (5 bases). CDR1 and CDR2 from the germline V gene are LNHDA and SQIVND (reference sequence). The V end was cut by 3 bases, the J end by 3 bases, with 14 bases between. CDR3 length: 15 residues. Here the CDR3 reads CASSISDMQDTEAFF. The DNA of the CDR3 is TGTGCCAGTAGTATTTCGGACATGCAAGACACTGAAGCTTTCTTT. Full variable domain (outside the CDR3, taken from reference TRBV19 and TRBJ1-1): DGGITQSPKYLFRKEGQNVTLSCEQNLNHDAMYWYRQDPGQGLRLIYYSQIVNDFQKGDIAEGYSVSREKKESFPLTVTSAQKNPTAFYLCASSISDMQDTEAFFGQGTRLTVV.